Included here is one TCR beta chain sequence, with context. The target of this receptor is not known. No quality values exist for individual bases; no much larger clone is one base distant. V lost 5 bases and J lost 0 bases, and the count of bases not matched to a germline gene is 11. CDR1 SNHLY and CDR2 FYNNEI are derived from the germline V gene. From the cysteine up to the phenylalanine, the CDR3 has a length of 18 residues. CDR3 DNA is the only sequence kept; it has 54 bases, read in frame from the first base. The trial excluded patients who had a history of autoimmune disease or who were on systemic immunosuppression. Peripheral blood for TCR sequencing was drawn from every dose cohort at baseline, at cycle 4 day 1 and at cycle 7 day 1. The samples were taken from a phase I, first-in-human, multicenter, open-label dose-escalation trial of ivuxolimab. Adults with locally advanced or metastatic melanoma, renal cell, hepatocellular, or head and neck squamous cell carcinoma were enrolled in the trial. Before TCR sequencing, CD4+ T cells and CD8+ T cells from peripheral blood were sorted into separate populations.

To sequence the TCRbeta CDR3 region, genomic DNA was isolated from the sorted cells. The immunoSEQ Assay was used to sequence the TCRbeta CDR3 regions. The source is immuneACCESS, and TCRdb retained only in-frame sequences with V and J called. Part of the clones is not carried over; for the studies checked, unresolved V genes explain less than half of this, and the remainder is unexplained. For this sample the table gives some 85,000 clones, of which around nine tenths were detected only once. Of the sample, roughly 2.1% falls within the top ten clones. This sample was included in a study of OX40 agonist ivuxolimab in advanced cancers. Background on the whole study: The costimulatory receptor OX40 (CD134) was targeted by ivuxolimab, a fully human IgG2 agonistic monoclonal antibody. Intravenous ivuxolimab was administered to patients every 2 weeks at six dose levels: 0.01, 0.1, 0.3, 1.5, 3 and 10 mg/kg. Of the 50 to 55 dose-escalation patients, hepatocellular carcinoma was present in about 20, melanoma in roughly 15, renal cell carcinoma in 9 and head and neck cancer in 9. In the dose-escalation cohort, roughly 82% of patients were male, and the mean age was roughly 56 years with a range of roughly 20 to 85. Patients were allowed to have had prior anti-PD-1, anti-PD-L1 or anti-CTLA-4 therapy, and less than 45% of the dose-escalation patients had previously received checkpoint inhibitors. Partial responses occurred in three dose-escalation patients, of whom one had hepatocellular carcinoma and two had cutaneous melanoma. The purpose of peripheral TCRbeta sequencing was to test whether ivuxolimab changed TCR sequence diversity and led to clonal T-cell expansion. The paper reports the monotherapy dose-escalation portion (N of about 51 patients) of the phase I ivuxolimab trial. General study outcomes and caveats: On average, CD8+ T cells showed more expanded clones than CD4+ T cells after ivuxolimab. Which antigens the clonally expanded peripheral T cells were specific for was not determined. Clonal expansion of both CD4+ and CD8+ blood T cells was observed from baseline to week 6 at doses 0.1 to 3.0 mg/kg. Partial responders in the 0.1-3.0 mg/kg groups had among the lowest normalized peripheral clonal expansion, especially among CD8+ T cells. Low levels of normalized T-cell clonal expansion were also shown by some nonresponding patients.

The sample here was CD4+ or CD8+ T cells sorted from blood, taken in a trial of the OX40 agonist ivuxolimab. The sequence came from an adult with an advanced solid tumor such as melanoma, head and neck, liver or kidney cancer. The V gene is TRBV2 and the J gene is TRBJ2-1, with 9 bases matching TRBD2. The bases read TGTGCCAGCAGTACCGGGACTAGCTTCCTAAGCTCCTACAATGAGCAGTTCTTC. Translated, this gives CASSTGTSFLSSYNEQFF.